The 30 T cell receptor beta chains below come from one sample, sequenced in a study of cytomegalovirus exposure and HLA in healthy donors. 60 Vbeta and 13 Jbeta primers were used in PCR. Profiled with immunoSEQ multiplex PCR; TCRdb holds only in-frame clones, not every one. This table holds roughly 120,000 clones, about 73% found once. Sequencing was done on a sample of PBMCs. These receptors all come from a woman in her forties in good health and CMV-seropositive.

The chain is built from TRBV7-2 and TRBJ2-1, with 8 nucleotides matching TRBD2. V shed 5 bases and J 3 bases; nucleotides not matched to a gene: 6. The CDR3 runs to 15 residues. The germline V gene has CDR1 SGHTA and CDR2 FQGNSA. CDR3 protein: CASSPGGGLYNEQFF. CDR3 coding DNA: TGTGCCAGCAGCCCCGGCGGGGGGCTCTACAATGAGCAGTTCTTC.

This clone was seen a few times. The rearrangement uses TRBV10-3 and TRBJ1-1; D remains ambiguous. The CDR3 has 15 residues. Trimming stripped 0 bases from V and 5 bases from J, with 13 bases between. CDR1 ENHRY and CDR2 SYGVKD come from the germline V gene. CDR3 sequence (DNA): TGTGCCATCAGTGAGTCCTATGGTCCCCGGACTGAAGCTTTCTTT. Its protein is CAISESYGPRTEAFF.

The chain has TRBV20-1 and TRBJ1-5, with D perhaps matching TRBD1 (6 bases). The CDR3 is 11 amino acids. CDR1 DFQATT and CDR2 SNEGSKA come from the germline V gene (reference sequence). V was clipped by 4 bases and J by 13 bases, with 14 bases between them. The CDR3 is CSATTGLGQHF. The DNA for the CDR3 is TGCAGTGCTACCACAGGGTTGGGACAGCATTTT.

The rearrangement uses TRBV9 and TRBJ1-1, with a tentative D call TRBD1 (5 bases). Germline V gene sequence: CDR1 SGDLS, CDR2 YYNGEE. The CDR3 length is 13 residues. Trimming removed 4 bases from V and 3 bases from J, with 10 bases in between. CDR3 region: CASSYAGDTEAFF. CDR3 bases: TGTGCCAGCAGCTATGCGGGGGACACTGAAGCTTTCTTT.

The chain is built from TRBV10-3 and TRBJ1-2; D not resolved. Trimming left V 0 bases short and J 3 bases short, with 20 bases between. This CDR3 has 18 amino acids. Germline V gene sequence: CDR1 ENHRY, CDR2 SYGVKD. CDR3 residues: CAISESFLKGLGDYGYTF. The CDR3 DNA is TGTGCCATCAGTGAGTCGTTCCTTAAAGGTCTCGGAGACTATGGCTACACCTTC.

The chain combines TRBV11-2 with TRBJ2-7, with 7 positions matching TRBD2. The CDR3 is made up of 13 amino acids. Germline CDR1 SGHAT, CDR2 FQNNGV. Unmatched junction bases numbered 2, after V lost 0 bases and J lost 6 bases. The CDR3: CASSLDGGVEQYF. As DNA, the CDR3 is TGTGCCAGCAGCTTAGATGGGGGGGTCGAGCAGTACTTC.

The V and J genes are TRBV29-1 and TRBJ1-3; 7 nucleotides line up with TRBD1. Looked up from germline, CDR1 is SQVTM and CDR2 is ANQGSEA. The V gene end was trimmed by 7 bases and the J gene end by 0 bases; junction bases not matched to a gene: 6. This CDR3 is 14 amino acids long. CDR3 nucleotide sequence: TGCAGCGCGGACAGGTCTCTCTCTGGAAACACCATATATTTT. Translated, it gives CSADRSLSGNTIYF.

A few counts support this clone. The gene calls are TRBV27 and TRBJ1-6; the match to TRBD1 covers 7 bases. CDR3 length: 14 residues. Looked up from germline, CDR1 is MNHEY and CDR2 is SMNVEV (reference sequence). With 6 bases clipped from V and 5 bases from J, the junction kept 4 bases outside the gene matches. In nucleotides, the CDR3 is TGTGCCAGCAGGGGACAGACTAATAATTCACCCCTCCACTTT. Amino acid sequence: CASRGQTNNSPLHF.

This clone was found a few times. The rearrangement links TRBV27 to TRBJ1-1, with TRBD1 identical over 8 bases. V lost 4 bases and J lost 8; bases outside the gene matches: 9. The CDR3 consists of 14 residues. Germline V gene sequence: CDR1 MNHEY, CDR2 SMNVEV (reference sequence). The CDR3 protein is CASSSPRGRTEAFF. CDR3 in DNA: TGTGCCAGCAGTTCTCCCAGGGGGCGTACAGAAGCTTTCTTT.

This sequence joins TRBV5-1 and TRBJ2-5, with D possibly being TRBD1 (7 bases). Germline V CDR1 and CDR2: SGHRS, YFSETQ. The CDR3 has 15 amino acids. V was cut by 1 base and J by 5 bases, with 15 bases left in between. As DNA, the CDR3 is TGCGCCAGCAGCTTGCAGGGGGGCCCAGGGGAGACCCAGTACTTC. This gives the protein CASSLQGGPGETQYF.

The rearrangement links TRBV6-6 to TRBJ1-2; unclear D gene. Trimming removed 6 bases from V and 10 bases from J, with 12 bases in between. Germline V gene sequence: CDR1 MNHNY, CDR2 SVGAGI (reference sequence). The CDR3 has 11 residues. The CDR3 DNA follows: TGTGCCAGCAGCCAGACTCGACCCTACACCTTC. Amino acids: CASSQTRPYTF.

The chain uses TRBV7-2 and TRBJ1-2; weak D call: TRBD1 (6 bases). This CDR3 has 14 residues. Germline lookup yields CDR1 SGHTA and CDR2 FQGNSA. V was clipped by 5 bases and J by 8 bases, with 18 bases between them. The CDR3 DNA sequence: TGTGCCAGCAGCCCCTTAACAGGGTCTTGGGGCTACACCTTC. Translating it yields CASSPLTGSWGYTF. Complete variable domain (other parts from reference TRBV7-2 and TRBJ1-2): GAGVSQSPSNKVTEKGKDVELRCDPISGHTALYWYRQSLGQGLEFLIYFQGNSAPDKSGLPSDRFSAERTGGSVSTLTIQRTQQEDSAVYLCASSPLTGSWGYTFGSGTRLTVV.

The V gene is TRBV7-2, the J gene TRBJ1-1; the match to TRBD1 covers 8 bases. Germline CDR1 is SGHTA and CDR2 is FQGNSA. There are 14 residues in the CDR3. V dropped 5 bases and J dropped 4; count of bases not matched to a gene: 6. CDR3 DNA sequence: TGTGCCAGCAGCCGACACGGGACAGGCACTGAAGCTTTCTTT. Translation: CASSRHGTGTEAFF.

This clone was counted a few times. The rearrangement joins TRBV5-6 to TRBJ1-1, with 8 bases lining up with TRBD1. V dropped 4 bases and J dropped 1; count of bases not matched to a gene: 9. CDR3 length equals 16 residues. Looked up from germline, CDR1 is SGHDT and CDR2 is YYEEEE. The CDR3: CASSIGPGGENTEAFF. Written as DNA, the CDR3 is TGTGCCAGCAGCATAGGACCAGGGGGCGAGAACACTGAAGCTTTCTTT.

This chain uses TRBV27 with TRBJ1-2, with TRBD1 as a possible D gene (6 bases). The CDR3 has 14 amino acids. Trimming pared 6 bases from V and 5 bases from J, leaving 16 bases between. Germline lookup yields CDR1 MNHEY and CDR2 SMNVEV (reference sequence). CDR3 amino acids: CASSSPGTSYGYTF. The CDR3 DNA follows: TGTGCCAGCAGCTCCCCCGGGACATCATATGGCTACACCTTC.

The chain joins TRBV9 to TRBJ1-2; TRBD1 aligns across 9 bases. J lost 6 bases, V lost 3 bases, and 12 bases had no gene match. The germline V gene encodes CDR1 SGDLS and CDR2 YYNGEE. The CDR3 loop spans 16 amino acids. The CDR3 here is CASSATLRGQGDGYTF. CDR3 DNA sequence: TGTGCCAGCAGCGCTACCCTGCGGGGACAGGGAGATGGCTACACCTTC.

The V and J genes are TRBV7-2 and TRBJ1-6, with no clear D. V was cut by 4 bases and J by 7 bases, with 5 bases left in between. The V gene's germline CDR1 is SGHTA and CDR2 FQGNSA. CDR3 length: 12 amino acids. The CDR3 region has the DNA TGTGCCAGCAGCTCTAGGAATTCACCCCTCCACTTT. Protein sequence: CASSSRNSPLHF.

The rearrangement joins TRBV18 to TRBJ1-1, with 7 bases aligning to TRBD1. The germline gives CDR1 KGHSH, CDR2 LQKENI. The CDR3 consists of 13 residues. V lost 4 bases, J lost 5 bases, and 4 bases stayed unmatched. CDR3: CASSRDRRTEAFF. Written as DNA, the CDR3 is TGTGCCAGCTCACGGGACAGACGGACTGAAGCTTTCTTT.

This chain links TRBV5-1 with TRBJ1-1; D might be TRBD1 (6 bases). Germline lookup yields CDR1 SGHRS and CDR2 YFSETQ. The V end lost 5 bases, the J end lost 3 bases, and 14 bases lay between the germline ends. The CDR3 loop spans 14 amino acids. CDR3 DNA sequence: TGCGCCAGCAGTGTGGGGGCAGGTGACACTGAAGCTTTCTTT. It yields the protein CASSVGAGDTEAFF.

This clone showed up just a few times. The genes are TRBV11-3 and TRBJ2-2; 9 bases line up with TRBD2. The V segment lost 3 bases and the J segment 6 bases; nucleotides outside the gene matches: 5. In germline, CDR1 is SGHNT, CDR2 YENEEA. The CDR3 sequence is 15 residues long. As DNA, the CDR3 is TGTGCCAGCAGCTTTTCGCGGGGGGGCTCCGGGGAGCTGTTTTTT. Translating gives CASSFSRGGSGELFF.

Here the CDR3 DNA reads TGTGCCAGCAGCTTTCTCTCGGACAGGCGATACCGAGACTACGAGCAGTACTTC. Translation: CASSFLSDRRYRDYEQYF. The chain joins TRBV7-9 to TRBJ2-7; 7 bases match TRBD1. The trim removed 3 bases at V and 3 bases at J, leaving 17 bases unmatched. The length of the CDR3 is 18 residues. From germline, CDR1 is SEHNR and CDR2 FQNEAQ (reference sequence).

This clone was detected once. The chain combines TRBV15 with TRBJ1-1; possible D gene TRBD1, 6 bases. V was clipped by 4 bases and J by 2 bases, with 11 bases between them. This CDR3 spans 14 amino acids. Per germline, CDR1 LNHNV and CDR2 YYDKDF (reference sequence). The CDR3, as DNA: TGTGCCACCAGCATTCTCAGGGGAAACACTGAAGCTTTCTTT. Protein sequence: CATSILRGNTEAFF.

The chain has TRBV4-3 and TRBJ2-5; 11 bases agree with TRBD2. From germline, CDR1 is LGHNA and CDR2 YSLEER. The CDR3 is made up of 17 amino acids. The junction had 7 bases not matched to a gene; V was cut back by 0 bases and J by 4 bases. The CDR3: CASSQDISGGARETQYF. The DNA for the CDR3 is TGCGCCAGCAGCCAAGATATTAGCGGGGGGGCCCGAGAGACCCAGTACTTC.

The chain uses TRBV5-1 and TRBJ2-6; the D is unclear. Germline values: CDR1 SGHRS, CDR2 YFSETQ. V lost 1 base and J lost 0, with 14 bases in between. The CDR3 contains 18 residues. The DNA of the CDR3 is TGCGCCAGCAGCTTGTTGCTCCGACTCGACTCTGGGGCCAACGTCCTGACTTTC. Residues: CASSLLLRLDSGANVLTF.

This sequence joins TRBV25-1 and TRBJ1-1, with D perhaps matching TRBD1 (6 bases). CDR3 length: 13 amino acids. V was cut by 4 bases and J by 8 bases, with 14 bases left in between. Per the germline V gene, CDR1 is MGHDK and CDR2 is SYGVNS. The CDR3 coding sequence is TGTGCCAGCAGTGTATCGAGTGGGACAGAAGCTTTCTTT. This gives the protein CASSVSSGTEAFF.

V usage is TRBV6-5 and J usage is TRBJ1-2, with D perhaps matching TRBD1 (5 bases). Per the germline V gene, CDR1 is MNHEY and CDR2 is SVGAGI. Trimming removed 4 bases from V and 3 bases from J, with 12 bases in between. The CDR3 length is 14 residues. In nucleotides, the CDR3 is TGTGCCAGCAGTTCGGGTGGACAAGACTATGGCTACACCTTC. Translating it yields CASSSGGQDYGYTF.

Remarks on this clone: Since the CDR3 does not end with the conserved phenylalanine or tryptophan, this likely comes from a read error. The limits of the CDR3 on the DNA are not certain, so only TCRdb's listed CDR3 is given. CDR3 sequence: CASSLDRSGDRGLG. The gene calls are TRBV11-3 and TRBJ1-3; the DNA was not used to check the table's D call, TRBD1. The CDR3 contains 14 residues when both ends are counted. Looked up from germline, CDR1 is SGHNT and CDR2 is YENEEA.

For the CDR3, the DNA is TGTGCCAGCAGCCTGGGAGGACAGAGCAATGAAAAACTGTTTTTT. Its translation is CASSLGGQSNEKLFF. The chain employs TRBV5-4 and TRBJ1-4, with D tentatively TRBD1 (6 bases). The CDR3 sequence is 15 residues long. V lost 4 bases and J lost 5, with 15 bases in between. From germline, CDR1 is SGHNT and CDR2 YYREEE (reference sequence). The complete variable domain, with remaining parts taken from reference TRBV5-4 and TRBJ1-4, reads ETGVTQSPTHLIKTRGQQVTLRCSSQSGHNTVSWYQQALGQGPQFIFQYYREEENGRGNFPPRFSGLQFPNYSSELNVNALELDDSALYLCASSLGGQSNEKLFFGSGTQLSVL.

The chain combines TRBV29-1 with TRBJ2-1, with TRBD1 as a possible D gene (6 bases). CDR3 length: 17 residues. Germline V gene lookup returns CDR1 SQVTM and CDR2 ANQGSEA. Trimming stripped 1 base from V and 0 bases from J, with 16 bases between. CDR3 nucleotide sequence: TGCAGCGTTGAAGCCTTAGACAGGCCGAGCTCCTACAATGAGCAGTTCTTC. The encoded protein is CSVEALDRPSSYNEQFF.

This rearrangement joins TRBV9 to TRBJ1-5, with D unclear. Germline CDR1 reads SGDLS; CDR2 reads YYNGEE. V dropped 0 bases and J dropped 0 bases, with 4 bases sitting between them. There are 14 residues in the CDR3. CDR3 nucleotide sequence: TGTGCCAGCAGCGTAGGGGCTAGCAATCAGCCCCAGCATTTT. This codes for CASSVGASNQPQHF.